These 3 T cell receptor beta chains were all obtained from the same sample, sequenced in a study of OX40 agonist ivuxolimab in advanced cancers. Repertoires were generated with immunoSEQ multiplex PCR, while TCRdb's copy carries only in-frame clones and drops some. The sample contains about 46,000 clones, roughly 90% of which appear only once. Sequenced here: CD4+ or CD8+ T cells sorted from blood, sampled in a trial of the OX40 agonist ivuxolimab. The origin of the receptors is an adult with an advanced solid tumor such as melanoma, head and neck, liver or kidney cancer.

Concerning this clone: Germline is not matched at one junction end, which may reflect a read error. J is TRBJ2-2 and V is TRBV6-1; D might be TRBD1 (6 bases). Germline V gene lookup returns CDR1 MNHNS and CDR2 SASEGT. The length of the CDR3 is 15 residues. The CDR3 coding sequence is TGTGCCAGCAGGCCCGGACAGTCGAATACCGGGGAGCTGTTTTTT. Amino acid sequence: CASRPGQSNTGELFF.

The V call is TRBV7-9, the J call TRBJ1-2; no reliable D call. V was clipped by 4 bases and J by 6 bases, with 9 bases between them. CDR3 size: 12 residues. The germline gives CDR1 SEHNR, CDR2 FQNEAQ (reference sequence). The CDR3: CASSSQNDGYTF. CDR3 coding DNA: TGTGCCAGCAGCTCCCAGAACGATGGCTACACCTTC.

CDR3 sequence reads: CASSNRDRLSGQYF. CDR3 bases: TGTGCCAGCAGTAACCGGGACAGGCTCTCAGGGCAGTACTTC. The rearrangement links TRBV28 to TRBJ2-7; 8 bases agree with TRBD1. With 5 bases clipped from V and 9 bases from J, the junction kept 12 bases outside the gene matches. The CDR3 is 14 amino acids. Germline loops: CDR1 MDHEN, CDR2 SYDVKM.